This T cell receptor (beta chain) was captured by sequencing in a study of blood T cell repertoires in COVID-19. Whole-study context: Spain, Italy and the United States supplied samples that represented acute and convalescent COVID-19. T cells, B-cell-depleted T cells, or PBMCs supplied cDNA or gDNA.

In the authors' methods: Counts of nucleated cells, estimated from reference gene primer amplification, were obtained. Produced via immunoSEQ multiplex PCR; TCRdb's table is partial and in-frame only. V, J and clone size reflect that table, while D and trimming were determined from the DNA. Of 130,000 to 150,000 clones in the sample, just under 90% are singletons; the top ten hold 8% to 9%. Germline CDR1 SGHRS, CDR2 YFSETQ. Deletions cut 0 bases from V and 8 bases from J, with 11 bases between. This CDR3 spans 14 amino acids. V and J are TRBV5-1 and TRBJ1-4, with no clear D. This TCR derives from a woman in her fifties or sixties with active or convalescent COVID-19. Sequences were obtained from peripheral blood. Here the CDR3 reads CASSLGGLKEKLFF. Here the CDR3 DNA reads TGCGCCAGCAGCTTGGGAGGTTTGAAGGAAAAACTGTTTTTT.